The T cell receptor beta chain under discussion was sequenced for a study of T-cell reconstitution after alpha-beta-depleted transplantation in children. Comment on this clonotype: Its cognate antigen is unknown.

For TCRbeta, the library was prepared with unique molecular identifiers. Using its own MiXCR run on the PCR reads, TCRdb lists one record per CDR3 protein. The sample has 450,000 to 550,000 distinct CDR3 sequences; about an eighth are singletons. The CDR3 is 17 residues long. Germline V gene sequence: CDR1 MNHEY, CDR2 SVGEGT. V lost 5 bases, J lost 2 bases, and 20 bases lay in between. Study results and limitations: Several patients had high TCRbeta diversity at day 60; it came from surviving recipient T cells and thymic progenitors. It was newly produced T cells that mostly accounted for T-cell counts and diversity one year after transplant. Expanded graft clones numbering several hundred reportedly gave rise to alpha-beta T cells about two months after transplant.

V usage is TRBV6-2 or TRBV6-3 and J usage is TRBJ2-3, with D perhaps given as TRBD1 or TRBD2 (5 bases each). The material sequenced was PBMCs, mostly from graft donor cells, taken 180 days after TCRalphabeta/CD19-depleted stem cell transplant. This clonotype was sampled from a female patient aged 2-10 years who had a stem cell transplant for aplastic anemia, so the T cells may come from the graft donor. CDR3 in DNA: TGTGCCAGCAGTAGAACTTCTACGGGGCGGGTCACAGATACGCAGTATTTT. This sequence encodes CASSRTSTGRVTDTQYF.